This T cell receptor beta chain derives from a study of CD8+ T cells in alopecia areata. In germline, CDR1 is SGHVS, CDR2 FQNEAQ. Trimming pared 1 base from V and 0 bases from J, leaving 7 bases between. The CDR3 extends over 15 amino acids. Comments on this clone: Antigen unknown.

cDNA prepared by RNA extraction and subsequent reverse transcription served as the template for sequencing. The table came from immunoSEQ multiplex PCR; TCRdb's copy has only in-frame clones and leaves some out. This table has 160,000 or so clones, about 71% appearing once. The treatment denotes: oral pan-JAK inhibitor, 5-10 mg twice daily. Study-level results: Persistence during tofacitinib was seen for many expanded lesional clones in scalp and blood.

The genes are TRBV7-8 and TRBJ2-1, with D perhaps matching TRBD2 (6 bases). The receptor was derived from a human donor with alopecia areata. The source material was CD4+ T cells sorted from blood, sampled at week 4, from a patient treated with tofacitinib. CDR3 residues: CASSLVGGSYNEQFF. CDR3 DNA: TGTGCCAGCAGCTTAGTCGGGGGCTCCTACAATGAGCAGTTCTTC.